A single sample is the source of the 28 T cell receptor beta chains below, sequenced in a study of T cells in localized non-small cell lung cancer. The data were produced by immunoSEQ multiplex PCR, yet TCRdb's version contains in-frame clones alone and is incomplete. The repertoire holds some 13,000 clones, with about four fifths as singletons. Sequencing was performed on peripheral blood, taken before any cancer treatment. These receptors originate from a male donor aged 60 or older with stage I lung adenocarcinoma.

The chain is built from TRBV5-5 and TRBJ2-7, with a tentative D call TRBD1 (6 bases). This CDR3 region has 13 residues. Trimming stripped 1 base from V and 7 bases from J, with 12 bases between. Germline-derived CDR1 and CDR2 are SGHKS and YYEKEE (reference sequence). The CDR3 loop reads CASSLNRVREQYF. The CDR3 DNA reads TGTGCCAGCAGCTTGAACAGGGTACGGGAGCAGTACTTC. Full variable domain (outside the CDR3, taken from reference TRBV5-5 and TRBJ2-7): DAGVTQSPTHLIKTRGQQVTLRCSPISGHKSVSWYQQVLGQGPQFIFQYYEKEERGRGNFPDRFSARQFPNYSSELNVNALLLGDSALYLCASSLNRVREQYFGPGTRLTVT.

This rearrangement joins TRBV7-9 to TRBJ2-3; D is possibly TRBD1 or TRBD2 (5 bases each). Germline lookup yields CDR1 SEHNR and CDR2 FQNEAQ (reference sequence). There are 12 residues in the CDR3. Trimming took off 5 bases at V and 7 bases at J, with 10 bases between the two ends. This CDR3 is CASSRDPNTQYF. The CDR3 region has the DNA TGTGCCAGCAGCCGGGACCCGAATACGCAGTATTTT.

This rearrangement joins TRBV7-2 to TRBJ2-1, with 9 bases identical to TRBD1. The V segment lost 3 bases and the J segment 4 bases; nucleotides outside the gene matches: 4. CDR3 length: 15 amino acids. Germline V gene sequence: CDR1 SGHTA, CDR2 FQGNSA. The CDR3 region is CASSFSGQGYNEQFF. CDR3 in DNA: TGTGCCAGCAGCTTTTCCGGACAGGGGTACAATGAGCAGTTCTTC.

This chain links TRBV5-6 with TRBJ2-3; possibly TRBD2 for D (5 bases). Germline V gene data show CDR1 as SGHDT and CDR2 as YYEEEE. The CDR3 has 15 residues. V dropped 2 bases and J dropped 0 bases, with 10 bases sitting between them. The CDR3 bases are TGTGCCAGCAGCTTTCGGGGTACTAGCACAGATACGCAGTATTTT. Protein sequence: CASSFRGTSTDTQYF.

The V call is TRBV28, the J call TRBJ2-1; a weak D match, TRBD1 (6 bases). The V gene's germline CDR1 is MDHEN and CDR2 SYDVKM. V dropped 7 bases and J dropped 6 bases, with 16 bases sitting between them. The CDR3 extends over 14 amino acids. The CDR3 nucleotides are TGTGCCAGCATTACAGGGAAACTTAGCAATGAGCAGTTCTTC. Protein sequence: CASITGKLSNEQFF.

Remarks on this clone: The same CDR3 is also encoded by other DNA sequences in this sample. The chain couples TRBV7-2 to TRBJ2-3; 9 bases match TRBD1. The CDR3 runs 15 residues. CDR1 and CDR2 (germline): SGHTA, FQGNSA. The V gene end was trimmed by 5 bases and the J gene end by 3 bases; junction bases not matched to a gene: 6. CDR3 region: CASSLGQGRTDTQYF. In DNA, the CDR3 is TGTGCCAGCAGCCTGGGACAGGGTAGGACAGATACGCAGTATTTT.

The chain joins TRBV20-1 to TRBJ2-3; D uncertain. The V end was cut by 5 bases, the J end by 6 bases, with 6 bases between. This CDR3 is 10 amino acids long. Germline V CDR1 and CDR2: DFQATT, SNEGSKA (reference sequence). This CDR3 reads CSASLDTQYF. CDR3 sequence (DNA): TGCAGTGCTTCCTTGGATACGCAGTATTTT.

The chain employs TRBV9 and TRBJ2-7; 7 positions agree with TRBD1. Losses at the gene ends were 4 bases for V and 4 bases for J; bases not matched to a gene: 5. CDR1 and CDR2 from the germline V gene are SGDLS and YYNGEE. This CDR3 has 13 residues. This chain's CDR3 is CASSRDRAYEQYF. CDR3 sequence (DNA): TGTGCCAGCAGCCGTGACAGGGCGTACGAGCAGTACTTC.

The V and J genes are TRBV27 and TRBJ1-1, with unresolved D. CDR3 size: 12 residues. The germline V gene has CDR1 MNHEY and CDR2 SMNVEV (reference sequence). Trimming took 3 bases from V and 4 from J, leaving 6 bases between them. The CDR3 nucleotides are TGTGCCAGCAGTTTCCTAGGCACTGAAGCTTTCTTT. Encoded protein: CASSFLGTEAFF.

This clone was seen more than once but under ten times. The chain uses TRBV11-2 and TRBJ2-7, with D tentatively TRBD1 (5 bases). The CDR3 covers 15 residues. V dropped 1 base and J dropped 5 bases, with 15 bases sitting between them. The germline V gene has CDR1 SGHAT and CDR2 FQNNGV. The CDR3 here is CASSLVAGFIHEQYF. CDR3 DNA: TGTGCCAGCAGCTTAGTGGCAGGGTTCATCCACGAGCAGTACTTC.

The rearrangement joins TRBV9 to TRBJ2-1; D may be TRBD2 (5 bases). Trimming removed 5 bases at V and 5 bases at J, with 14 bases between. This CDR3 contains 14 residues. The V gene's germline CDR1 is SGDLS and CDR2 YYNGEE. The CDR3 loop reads CASSLQASNNEQFF. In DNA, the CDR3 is TGTGCCAGCAGTCTCCAAGCTAGCAACAATGAGCAGTTCTTC.

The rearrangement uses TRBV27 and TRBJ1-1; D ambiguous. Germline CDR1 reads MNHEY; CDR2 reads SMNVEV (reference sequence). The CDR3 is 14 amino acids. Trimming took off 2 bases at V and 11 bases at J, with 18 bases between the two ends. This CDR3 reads CASSLNAGGLSAFF. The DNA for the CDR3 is TGTGCCAGCAGTTTAAACGCAGGCGGTCTTTCGGCTTTCTTT.

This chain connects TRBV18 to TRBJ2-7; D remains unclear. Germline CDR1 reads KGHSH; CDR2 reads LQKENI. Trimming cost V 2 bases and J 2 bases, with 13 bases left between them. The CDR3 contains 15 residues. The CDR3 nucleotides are TGTGCCAGCTCACCATATCCCCAGGCGACCTACGAGCAGTACTTC. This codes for CASSPYPQATYEQYF.

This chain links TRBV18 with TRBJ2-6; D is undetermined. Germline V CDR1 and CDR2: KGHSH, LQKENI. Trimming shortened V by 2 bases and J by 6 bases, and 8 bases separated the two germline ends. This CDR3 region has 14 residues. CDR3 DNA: TGTGCCAGCTCACCAGGCTATCCGGCCAACGTCCTGACTTTC. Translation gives CASSPGYPANVLTF.

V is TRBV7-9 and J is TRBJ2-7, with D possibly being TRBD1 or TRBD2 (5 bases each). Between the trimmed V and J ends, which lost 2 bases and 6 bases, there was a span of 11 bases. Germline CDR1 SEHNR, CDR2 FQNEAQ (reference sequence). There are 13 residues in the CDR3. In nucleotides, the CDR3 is TGTGCCAGCAGCTTAATCGGGACCGGCGAGCAGTACTTC. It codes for CASSLIGTGEQYF.

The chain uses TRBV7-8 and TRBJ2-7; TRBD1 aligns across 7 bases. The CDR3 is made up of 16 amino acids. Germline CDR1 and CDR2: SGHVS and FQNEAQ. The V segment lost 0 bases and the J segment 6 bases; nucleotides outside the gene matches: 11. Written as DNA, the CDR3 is TGTGCCAGCAGCTTAGCATATACAGGGGTTGGCTCCGAGCAGTACTTC. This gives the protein CASSLAYTGVGSEQYF.

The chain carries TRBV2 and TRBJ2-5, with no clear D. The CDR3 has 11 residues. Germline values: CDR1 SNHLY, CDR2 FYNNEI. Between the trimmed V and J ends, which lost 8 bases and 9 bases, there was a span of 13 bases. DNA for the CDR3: TGTGCCAGCTTCGGGTTGGGGTCCCAGTACTTC. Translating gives CASFGLGSQYF.

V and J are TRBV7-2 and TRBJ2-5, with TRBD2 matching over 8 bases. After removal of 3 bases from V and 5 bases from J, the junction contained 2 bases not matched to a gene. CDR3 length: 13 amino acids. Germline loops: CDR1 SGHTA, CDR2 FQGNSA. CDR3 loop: CASSLRLAETQYF. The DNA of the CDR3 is TGTGCCAGCAGCTTGAGACTAGCGGAGACCCAGTACTTC.

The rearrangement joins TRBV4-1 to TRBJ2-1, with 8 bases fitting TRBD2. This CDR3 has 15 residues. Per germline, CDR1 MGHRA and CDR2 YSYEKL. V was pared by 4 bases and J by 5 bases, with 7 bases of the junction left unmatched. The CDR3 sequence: CASSRTSGGNNEQFF. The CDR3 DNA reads TGCGCCAGCAGCCGGACAAGCGGGGGAAACAATGAGCAGTTCTTC.

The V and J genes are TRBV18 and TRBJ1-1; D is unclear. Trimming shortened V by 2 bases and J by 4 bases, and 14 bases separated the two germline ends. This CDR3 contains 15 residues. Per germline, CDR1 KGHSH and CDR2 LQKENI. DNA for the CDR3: TGTGCCAGCTCACCAAATGGGGAGTGGAGCACTGAAGCTTTCTTT. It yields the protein CASSPNGEWSTEAFF.

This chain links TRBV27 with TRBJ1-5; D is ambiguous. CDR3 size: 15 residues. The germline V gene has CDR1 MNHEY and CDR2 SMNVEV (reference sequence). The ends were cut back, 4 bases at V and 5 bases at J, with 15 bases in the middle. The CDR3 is CASSYGPGQYQPQHF. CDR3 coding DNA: TGTGCCAGCAGTTATGGTCCAGGCCAATATCAGCCCCAGCATTTT.

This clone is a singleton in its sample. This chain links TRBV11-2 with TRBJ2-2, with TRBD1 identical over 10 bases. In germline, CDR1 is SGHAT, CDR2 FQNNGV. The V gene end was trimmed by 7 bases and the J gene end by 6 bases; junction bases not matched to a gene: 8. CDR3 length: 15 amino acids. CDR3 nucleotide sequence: TGTGCCAGCACCCCCGGGACAGGGGTGTCCGGGGAGCTGTTTTTT. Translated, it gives CASTPGTGVSGELFF.

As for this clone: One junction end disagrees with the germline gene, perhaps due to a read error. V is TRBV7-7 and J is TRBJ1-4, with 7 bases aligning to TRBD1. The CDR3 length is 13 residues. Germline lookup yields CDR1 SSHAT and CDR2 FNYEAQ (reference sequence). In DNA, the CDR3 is TGTGCTAGCAGCGACTTTTCAGGGGGGGTGCTGTTTTTT. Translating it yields CASSDFSGGVLFF.

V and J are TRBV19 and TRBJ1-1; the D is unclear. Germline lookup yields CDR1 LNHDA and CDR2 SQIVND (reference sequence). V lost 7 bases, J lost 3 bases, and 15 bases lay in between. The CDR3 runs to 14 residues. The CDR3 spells CASTIRVEDTEAFF. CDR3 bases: TGTGCCAGTACCATACGGGTGGAGGACACTGAAGCTTTCTTT.

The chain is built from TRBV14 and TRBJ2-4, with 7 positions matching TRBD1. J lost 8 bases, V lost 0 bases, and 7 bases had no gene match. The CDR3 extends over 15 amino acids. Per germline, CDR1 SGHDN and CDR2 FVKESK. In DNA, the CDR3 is TGTGCCAGCAGCCAAGATCCAGGGGGTTTAGACATTCAGTACTTC. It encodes CASSQDPGGLDIQYF.

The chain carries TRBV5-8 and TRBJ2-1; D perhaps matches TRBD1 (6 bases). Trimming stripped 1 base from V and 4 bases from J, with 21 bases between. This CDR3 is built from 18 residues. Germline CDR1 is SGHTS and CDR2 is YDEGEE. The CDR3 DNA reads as TGTGCCAGCAGCTTGACGTTCAGGGGCCAAGACTTGTACAATGAGCAGTTCTTC. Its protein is CASSLTFRGQDLYNEQFF.

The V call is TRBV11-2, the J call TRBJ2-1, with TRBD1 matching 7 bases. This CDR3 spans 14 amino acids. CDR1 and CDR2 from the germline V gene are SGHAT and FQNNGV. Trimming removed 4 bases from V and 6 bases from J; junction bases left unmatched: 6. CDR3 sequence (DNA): TGTGCCAGCAGCTCCCGGACAGGATCCAATGAGCAGTTCTTC. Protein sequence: CASSSRTGSNEQFF.

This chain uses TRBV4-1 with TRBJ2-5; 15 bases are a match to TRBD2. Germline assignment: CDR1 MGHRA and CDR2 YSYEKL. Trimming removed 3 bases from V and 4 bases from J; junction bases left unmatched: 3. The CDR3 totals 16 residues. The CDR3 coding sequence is TGCGCCAGCAGCCATCCGGGACTAGCGGGAGGAGAGACCCAGTACTTC. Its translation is CASSHPGLAGGETQYF.